The T cell receptor beta chain under discussion was sequenced for a study of CD8+ T cells in alopecia areata. The sample holds a few counts of this clone. With 4 bases removed from V and 8 bases from J, the gap between germline ends came to 15 bases. The germline CDR1 and CDR2 sequences are SQVTM and ANQGSEA. CDR3 length: 12 amino acids. Reverse transcription of extracted RNA yielded cDNA, which provided the sequencing template. Using immunoSEQ multiplex PCR, the repertoire was profiled, and TCRdb retains in-frame clones only, with some absent. Of around 100,000 clones in the sample, 45% to 60% were seen once.

Sequences were obtained from CD4+ T cells sorted from blood. The genes are TRBV29-1 and TRBJ2-7; D may be TRBD1 (5 bases). The clonotype comes from a human donor in good health. The CDR3, as DNA: TGCAGCGTTGTTCTTGGGGCGAGGCAGCAGTACTTC. Its translation: CSVVLGARQQYF.